Following are 7 T cell receptor beta chains from one sample sequenced in a study of response to subunit inactivated influenza vaccine. TCRdb processed the RT-PCR reads anew with MiXCR; each CDR3 protein has one entry. The sample contains about 700,000 distinct CDR3 sequences, approximately 14% of which appear only once. The sequencing here drew on PBMCs from blood, taken roughly 2 weeks before vaccination. These receptors were taken from a man aged 50 to 59 who received an inactivated influenza vaccine.

This clonotype was picked up a small number of times. The chain links TRBV5-1 to TRBJ2-2; 10 nucleotides line up with TRBD2. Trimming removed 2 bases from V and 5 bases from J; junction bases left unmatched: 6. Germline CDR1 is SGHRS and CDR2 is YFSETQ. The CDR3 totals 16 residues. The CDR3 protein is CASSFAGTSATGELFF. CDR3 sequence (DNA): TGCGCCAGCAGCTTCGCCGGGACTAGCGCGACCGGGGAGCTGTTTTTT.

The sample holds a few counts of this clonotype. This chain connects TRBV6-5 to TRBJ2-7; D unclear. Deletions cut 0 bases from V and 2 bases from J, with 11 bases between. CDR1 is MNHEY and CDR2 is SVGAGI in the germline V gene. The CDR3 has 15 amino acids. CDR3 in DNA: TGTGCCAGCAGTTACTCGAGTCCGGACCCCTACGAGCAGTACTTC. Its translation is CASSYSSPDPYEQYF.

This clonotype was seen a few times. The gene calls are TRBV7-9 and TRBJ1-2; D gene unclear. This CDR3 region has 13 residues. Trimming removed 1 base from V and 7 bases from J, with 10 bases in between. Germline V CDR1 and CDR2: SEHNR, FQNEAQ (reference sequence). The CDR3 here is CASSLVGEFGYTF. The CDR3 DNA reads as TGTGCCAGCAGCTTAGTCGGCGAATTTGGCTACACCTTC.

CDR3 residues: CASSPSGTGAYEQYF. The CDR3 bases are TGTGCCAGCAGCCCTTCCGGGACAGGGGCCTACGAGCAGTACTTC. The V gene is TRBV9, the J gene TRBJ2-7, with 10 bases lining up with TRBD1. Unmatched junction bases numbered 6, after V lost 4 bases and J lost 2 bases. CDR3 length: 15 residues. Looked up from germline, CDR1 is SGDLS and CDR2 is YYNGEE.

This sequence joins TRBV4-2 and TRBJ2-2; 14 bases agree with TRBD2. The CDR3 is made up of 18 amino acids. The germline gives CDR1 LGHNA, CDR2 YNFKEQ. V gave up 2 bases and J gave up 7 bases; unmatched junction bases: 9. The CDR3 spells CASSQPGLAGGSGGELFF. The CDR3 DNA reads as TGTGCCAGCAGCCAACCCGGACTAGCGGGAGGCTCAGGCGGGGAGCTGTTTTTT.

This clonotype has ten or more counts. Compared with germline, one end of the junction differs, possibly owing to a read error. V and J are TRBV5-1 and TRBJ2-7; no reliable D call. Looked up from germline, CDR1 is SGHRS and CDR2 is YFSETQ. The CDR3 contains 11 residues. The CDR3 bases are TGTGCCAGCAGCTTAGAATACGAGCAGTACTTC. Its translation is CASSLEYEQYF.

The chain carries TRBV11-1 and TRBJ1-1; TRBD1 might be the D (5 bases). CDR1 and CDR2 from the germline V gene are SGHAT and FQDESV (reference sequence). Trimming took off 8 bases at V and 5 bases at J, with 15 bases between the two ends. This CDR3 region has 13 residues. CDR3 residues: CASGRGYDTEAFF. CDR3 bases: TGTGCCAGCGGTCGGGGGTATGATACTGAAGCTTTCTTT.